Below, 32 T cell receptor beta chains from the same sample are listed, as sequenced in a study of post-analysis software for immune sequencing data. Study observations and caveats: When patients were compared with controls, five TRBV segments were more frequent, TRBV5-6, TRBV5-1 and TRBV20-1 among them.

The antigens these receptors bind are not known. Incorporated into the TCR beta cDNA libraries were unique molecular identifiers, which served to reduce PCR and sequencing biases. TCRdb re-called the PCR reads with MiXCR, one entry per CDR3 protein. The sample holds 750,000 to 900,000 distinct CDR3 sequences, more than 45% seen once. Sequencing was carried out using blood. The receptors were sampled from a girl aged 10 to 17 with multiple sclerosis.

This chain links TRBV29-1 with TRBJ2-7; 8 bases are shared with TRBD1. The J call may be in error: the DNA end matches TRBJ2-5 better. The CDR3 is 13 amino acids. The germline V gene has CDR1 SQVTM and CDR2 ANQGSEA. The CDR3 reads CSARTGKGETQYF. The CDR3, as DNA: TGCAGCGCTCGGACAGGGAAGGGGGAGACCCAGTACTTC.

This clonotype was found a few times. The chain employs TRBV28 and TRBJ2-1; D is undetermined. This CDR3 region has 13 residues. The germline gives CDR1 MDHEN, CDR2 SYDVKM. Trimming removed 2 bases at V and 7 bases at J, with 9 bases between. CDR3 sequence: CASSLGLRNEQFF. CDR3 nucleotides: TGTGCCAGCAGTTTAGGCTTGAGGAATGAGCAGTTCTTC. Full variable domain (missing parts from reference TRBV28 and TRBJ2-1): DVKVTQSSRYLVKRTGEKVFLECVQDMDHENMFWYRQDPGLGLRLIYFSYDVKMKEKGDIPEGYSVSREKKERFSLILESASTNQTSMYLCASSLGLRNEQFFGPGTRLTVL.

The chain recombines TRBV10-3 with TRBJ2-3; 12 bases are shared with TRBD2. Unmatched junction bases numbered 6, after V lost 7 bases and J lost 4 bases. Per germline, CDR1 ENHRY and CDR2 SYGVKD. This CDR3 is 15 amino acids long. CDR3 DNA: TGTGCCATCAAAAAGACTAGCGGGAGCGCAGATACGCAGTATTTT. Translation: CAIKKTSGSADTQYF.

There are a few counts of this clonotype. The chain is built from TRBV25-1 and TRBJ2-7; D unclear. V lost 7 bases to trimming and J lost 0 bases, with 13 bases between them. The CDR3 is 14 amino acids. Germline CDR1 is MGHDK and CDR2 is SYGVNS. CDR3 in DNA: TGTGCCAGCAATGGCGTACCCAGCTCCTACGAGCAGTACTTC. Protein sequence: CASNGVPSSYEQYF.

V is TRBV20-1 and J is TRBJ1-4; TRBD1 agrees at 7 bases. Germline V gives CDR1 DFQATT, CDR2 SNEGSKA (reference sequence). With 6 bases clipped from V and 8 bases from J, the junction kept 12 bases outside the gene matches. This CDR3 is 14 amino acids long. The CDR3 region has the DNA TGCAGTGCAAGCGACAGGGAGAATGGCGAAAAACTGTTTTTT. Protein: CSASDRENGEKLFF.

The chain recombines TRBV7-8 with TRBJ2-5; D is tentatively TRBD1 or TRBD2 (6 bases each). The DNA end favors TRBJ2-7, so the J call may be wrong. Per the germline V gene, CDR1 is SGHVS and CDR2 is FQNEAQ. The CDR3 is made up of 15 amino acids. CDR3 loop: CASSRSGGDLYEQYF. CDR3 in DNA: TGTGCCAGCAGCCGATCCGGGGGCGACTTGTACGAGCAGTACTTC.

The chain employs TRBV2 and TRBJ2-3; D gene ambiguous. CDR1 SNHLY and CDR2 FYNNEI come from the germline V gene. The CDR3 is made up of 12 amino acids. Trimming left V 6 bases short and J 2 bases short, with 6 bases between. The CDR3 loop reads CASRDHTDTQYF. DNA of the CDR3: TGTGCCAGCAGGGACCACACAGATACGCAGTATTTT.

The rearrangement uses TRBV29-1 and TRBJ2-3; the D gene is possibly TRBD1 (5 bases). CDR3 length: 14 residues. Trimming stripped 0 bases from V and 4 bases from J, with 11 bases between. Per germline, CDR1 SQVTM and CDR2 ANQGSEA. CDR3 protein: CSVEDPRASDTQYF. The DNA of the CDR3 is TGCAGCGTTGAAGATCCCAGGGCATCAGATACGCAGTATTTT.

The rearrangement uses TRBV5-1 and TRBJ2-7; D gene uncertain. Germline CDR1 reads SGHRS; CDR2 reads YFSETQ. Trimming pared 5 bases from V and 5 bases from J, leaving 11 bases between. This CDR3 region has 12 residues. The CDR3 DNA reads TGCGCCAGCAGGCCCGATTGGGACGAGCAGTACTTC. This translates into CASRPDWDEQYF.

The rearrangement links TRBV13 to TRBJ1-6; no clear D. The CDR3 totals 12 residues. V lost 1 base and J lost 8, with 3 bases in between. Per germline, CDR1 PRHDT and CDR2 FYEKMQ (reference sequence). CDR3 sequence (DNA): TGTGCCAGCAGCTTAGATGATTCACCCCTCCACTTT. Translation gives CASSLDDSPLHF. The whole variable domain, remainder taken from reference TRBV13 and TRBJ1-6, is AAGVIQSPRHLIKEKRETATLKCYPIPRHDTVYWYQQGPGQDPQFLISFYEKMQSDKGSIPDRFSAQQFSDYHSELNMSSLELGDSALYFCASSLDDSPLHFGNGTRLTVT.

The chain links TRBV29-1 to TRBJ2-3; D remains ambiguous. The germline V gene encodes CDR1 SQVTM and CDR2 ANQGSEA. The CDR3 spans 12 residues. Deletions cut 4 bases from V and 2 bases from J, with 7 bases between. For the CDR3, the DNA is TGCAGCGTTGGAGCAGTCACAGATACGCAGTATTTT. Its protein product is CSVGAVTDTQYF.

A remark on this clonotype: A junction end diverges from the germline sequence, so it may reflect a read error. The chain carries TRBV29-1 and TRBJ2-2; the match to TRBD1 covers 10 bases. The CDR3 loop spans 14 amino acids. The germline CDR1 and CDR2 sequences are SQVTM and ANQGSEA. The CDR3 here is CSVPGQGSTGELFF. The CDR3 bases are TGCAGCGTTCCGGGACAGGGGAGCACCGGAGAGCTGTTTTTT.

The CDR3 loop is CASPSGLAGETQYF. The CDR3 DNA is TGTGCCAGCCCGTCCGGACTAGCGGGGGAGACCCAGTACTTC. The chain is built from TRBV6-1 and TRBJ2-5, with 12 bases identical to TRBD2. CDR1 is MNHNS, CDR2 SASEGT, per germline. J was trimmed by 5 bases and V by 8 bases; bases with no gene match: 6. The CDR3 length is 14 residues.

A remark on this clonotype: Given a much more abundant clone one base away, this may be a read error. Lacking the conserved final phenylalanine or tryptophan, this CDR3 likely reflects a read error. The rearrangement uses TRBV20-1 and TRBJ2-7, with TRBD2 matching 10 bases. Germline V gives CDR1 DFQATT, CDR2 SNEGSKA (reference sequence). V was pared by 6 bases and J by 5 bases, with 13 bases of the junction left unmatched. CDR3 size: 15 residues. CDR3 sequence (DNA): TGCAGTGCCAGCATTTTTACTAGCGGGATGAACGAGCAGTACTTA. The encoded protein is CSASIFTSGMNEQYL.

V gene TRBV10-3 combines with J gene TRBJ2-4, with 8 bases aligning to TRBD1. The DNA end is more similar to TRBJ2-5, so the J call may be wrong. Germline-derived CDR1 and CDR2 are ENHRY and SYGVKD. This CDR3 spans 14 amino acids. The CDR3 DNA follows: TGTGCCACCGGGGAGCAGGGGGCTGGGGAGACCCAGTACTTC. It encodes CATGEQGAGETQYF.

The chain joins TRBV20-1 to TRBJ2-5, with 10 bases aligning to TRBD2. V was pared by 1 base and J by 4 bases, with 9 bases of the junction left unmatched. From germline, CDR1 is DFQATT and CDR2 SNEGSKA (reference sequence). This CDR3 has 16 amino acids. CDR3 DNA: TGCAGTGCTAGAGGTAGAGCGGGAGGGGTCGGAGAGACCCAGTACTTC. Residues: CSARGRAGGVGETQYF.

This clonotype was seen a handful of times. The V call is TRBV29-1, the J call TRBJ2-7, with D possibly matching TRBD2 (6 bases). From germline, CDR1 is SQVTM and CDR2 ANQGSEA. V gave up 3 bases and J gave up 3 bases, with 12 bases separating them. This CDR3 comprises 13 residues. CDR3 loop: CSVDGGELYEQYF. The DNA for the CDR3 is TGCAGCGTTGACGGCGGGGAGCTCTACGAGCAGTACTTC.

The chain employs TRBV11-3 and TRBJ2-3; D unresolved. This CDR3 is 14 amino acids long. V lost 5 bases, J lost 2 bases, and 11 bases lay in between. The V gene's germline CDR1 is SGHNT and CDR2 YENEEA. CDR3 amino acids: CASSPGVVTDTQYF. CDR3 DNA sequence: TGTGCCAGCAGCCCTGGGGTAGTCACAGATACGCAGTATTTT.

The V and J genes are TRBV4-3 and TRBJ1-1; the D gene is possibly TRBD1 (6 bases). This CDR3 has 17 amino acids. Trimming removed 0 bases from V and 4 bases from J, with 18 bases in between. Germline lookup yields CDR1 LGHNA and CDR2 YSLEER. The CDR3 protein is CASSQDPEGEGSTEAFF. The CDR3 DNA follows: TGCGCCAGCAGCCAAGATCCTGAGGGGGAGGGAAGCACTGAAGCTTTCTTT.

The chain has TRBV29-1 and TRBJ2-1; a possible D gene is TRBD2 (6 bases). The germline V and J ends were trimmed by 2 bases and 3 bases, with 17 bases remaining between them. The CDR3 consists of 16 residues. Germline CDR1 SQVTM, CDR2 ANQGSEA. This CDR3 reads CSVERARGNLYNEQFF. The CDR3 bases are TGCAGCGTTGAAAGGGCGCGGGGCAACCTCTACAATGAGCAGTTCTTC.

This chain joins TRBV20-1 and TRBJ2-7; D is undetermined. CDR3 length: 13 residues. Trimming cost V 6 bases and J 1 base, with 13 bases left between them. Germline V lookup: CDR1 DFQATT, CDR2 SNEGSKA (reference sequence). CDR3 residues: CSATAGMSYEQYF. CDR3 coding DNA: TGCAGTGCCACGGCCGGCATGTCCTACGAGCAGTACTTC.

This clonotype was found a few times. The CDR3 nucleotides read TGTGCCAGCAGTTTATTCCCTAGCGGAAGCTCCTACAATGAGCAGTTCTTC. It codes for CASSLFPSGSSYNEQFF. The chain carries TRBV12-3 or TRBV12-4 and TRBJ2-1; 7 bases match TRBD2. The CDR3 spans 17 residues. V lost 2 bases to trimming and J lost 0 bases; unmatched junction nucleotides: 7.

The chain recombines TRBV29-1 with TRBJ2-1; D gene uncertain. V was clipped by 2 bases and J by 2 bases, with 7 bases between them. The CDR3 consists of 13 residues. The germline CDR1 and CDR2 sequences are SQVTM and ANQGSEA. The CDR3 sequence: CSVETMTYNEQFF. The CDR3, as DNA: TGCAGCGTTGAAACCATGACCTACAATGAGCAGTTCTTC.

Only one count was recorded for this clonotype. This sequence joins TRBV6-5 and TRBJ2-2; 7 bases are a match to TRBD2. Germline CDR1 MNHEY, CDR2 SVGAGI. CDR3 length: 13 amino acids. V dropped 6 bases and J dropped 5; count of bases not matched to a gene: 3. The DNA for the CDR3 is TGTGCCAGCAGCTGGGGGGGAACCGGGGAGCTGTTTTTT. Its translation is CASSWGGTGELFF.

The chain carries TRBV27 and TRBJ1-2; D call uncertain. Germline CDR1 MNHEY, CDR2 SMNVEV (reference sequence). CDR3 length: 13 amino acids. V lost 6 bases, J lost 8 bases, and 16 bases lay in between. This chain's CDR3 is CASSFTTGVGYTF. CDR3 coding DNA: TGTGCCAGCAGCTTCACAACGGGCGTGGGCTACACCTTC.

This clonotype has a handful of counts. At one end, the junction sequence differs from germline, possibly due to a read error. The rearrangement uses TRBV6-1 and TRBJ1-1; the D is unclear. The V gene's germline CDR1 is MNHNS and CDR2 SASEGT. The CDR3 is 15 residues long. This CDR3 is CVSSEWFQLNTEAFF. DNA of the CDR3: TGTGTCAGCAGTGAATGGTTTCAATTAAACACTGAAGCTTTCTTT.

The gene calls are TRBV7-9 and TRBJ2-5, with TRBD2 matching over 7 bases. V gave up 1 base and J gave up 4 bases; unmatched junction bases: 6. Per the germline V gene, CDR1 is SEHNR and CDR2 is FQNEAQ (reference sequence). CDR3 size: 15 residues. The CDR3 nucleotides read TGTGCCAGCAGCTTAGGTCCGCGGGAGCGAGAGACCCAGTACTTC. This codes for CASSLGPRERETQYF.

V is TRBV10-3 and J is TRBJ2-3; 9 bases agree with TRBD2. From germline, CDR1 is ENHRY and CDR2 SYGVKD. The CDR3 covers 14 residues. V dropped 7 bases and J dropped 4; count of bases not matched to a gene: 6. CDR3 bases: TGTGCCATCACATCCGGGACTAGCTCAGATACGCAGTATTTT. Residues: CAITSGTSSDTQYF.

The CDR3 DNA is TGTGCCACCAGCCGAAGCGGGAACTACAATGAGCAGTTCTTC. As protein: CATSRSGNYNEQFF. This rearrangement joins TRBV15 to TRBJ2-1; 7 bases line up with TRBD2. J gave up 3 bases and V 5 bases, and 4 bases lay outside the gene matches. Germline-derived CDR1 and CDR2 are LNHNV and YYDKDF (reference sequence). The CDR3 is made up of 14 amino acids.

The V call is TRBV9, the J call TRBJ2-3; 7 nucleotides match TRBD1. Germline CDR1 is SGDLS and CDR2 is YYNGEE. The ends lost 4 bases at V and 0 bases at J; junction bases unmatched: 11. CDR3 length: 17 residues. The CDR3 protein is CASSPRLGQDSTDTQYF. CDR3 DNA sequence: TGTGCCAGCAGCCCACGATTAGGACAGGATAGCACAGATACGCAGTATTTT. Using reference TRBV9 and TRBJ2-3 for the parts outside the CDR3, the full variable domain is DSGVTQTPKHLITATGQRVTLRCSPRSGDLSVYWYQQSLDQGLQFLIQYYNGEERAKGNILERFSAQQFPDLHSELNLSSLELGDSALYFCASSPRLGQDSTDTQYFGPGTRLTVL.

This clonotype has a handful of counts. CDR3 coding DNA: TGCAGTGCTAGAGGGGAGACTAGCGGGGGGCTGTCCTACAATGAGCAGTTCTTC. Amino acids: CSARGETSGGLSYNEQFF. V gene TRBV20-1 combines with J gene TRBJ2-1, with 13 bases aligning to TRBD2. V gave up 1 base and J gave up 1 base; unmatched junction bases: 7. This CDR3 is built from 18 residues. Germline CDR1 and CDR2: DFQATT and SNEGSKA (reference sequence).

The chain uses TRBV4-1 and TRBJ1-2, with 8 bases aligning to TRBD1. Germline lookup yields CDR1 MGHRA and CDR2 YSYEKL. Losses at the gene ends were 2 bases for V and 7 bases for J; bases not matched to a gene: 15. This CDR3 is 17 amino acids long. CDR3 coding DNA: TGCGCCAGCAGCCAACCGGGACAGGCAGCTCCACTCAGTGGCTACACCTTC. It yields the protein CASSQPGQAAPLSGYTF.